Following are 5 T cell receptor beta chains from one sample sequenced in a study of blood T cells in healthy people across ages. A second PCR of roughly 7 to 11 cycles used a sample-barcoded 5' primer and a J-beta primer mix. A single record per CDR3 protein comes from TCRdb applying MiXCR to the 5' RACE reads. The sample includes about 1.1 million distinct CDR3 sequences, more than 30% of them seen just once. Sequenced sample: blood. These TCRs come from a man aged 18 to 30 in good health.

In DNA form, the CDR3 reads TGTGCCAGCAGCTTAGTAGCGGGGGGCTCCGTGGATACGCAGTATTTT. Translating it yields CASSLVAGGSVDTQYF. V gene TRBV7-2 combines with J gene TRBJ2-3; 10 bases are shared with TRBD2. This CDR3 comprises 16 residues. V dropped 1 base and J dropped 6; count of bases not matched to a gene: 7. Germline CDR1 SGHTA, CDR2 FQGNSA.

CDR3 protein: CSAARQAETNEKLFF. In nucleotides, the CDR3 is TGCAGTGCTGCACGACAGGCTGAAACTAATGAAAAACTGTTTTTT. V and J are TRBV20-1 and TRBJ1-4; perhaps TRBD1 as D (6 bases). This CDR3 comprises 15 residues. V lost 5 bases, J lost 1 base, and 14 bases lay in between. The germline CDR1 and CDR2 sequences are DFQATT and SNEGSKA (reference sequence).

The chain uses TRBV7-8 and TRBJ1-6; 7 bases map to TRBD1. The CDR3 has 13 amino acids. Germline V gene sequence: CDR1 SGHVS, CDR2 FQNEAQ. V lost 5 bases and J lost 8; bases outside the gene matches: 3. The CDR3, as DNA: TGTGCCAGCAGCATTGGGACAGATTCACCCCTCCACTTT. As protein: CASSIGTDSPLHF.

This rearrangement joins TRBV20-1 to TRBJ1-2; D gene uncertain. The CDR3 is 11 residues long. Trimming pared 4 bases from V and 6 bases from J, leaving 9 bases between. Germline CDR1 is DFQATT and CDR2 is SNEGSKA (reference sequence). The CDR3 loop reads CSANDRHGYTF. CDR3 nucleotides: TGCAGTGCTAATGACCGCCATGGCTACACCTTC.

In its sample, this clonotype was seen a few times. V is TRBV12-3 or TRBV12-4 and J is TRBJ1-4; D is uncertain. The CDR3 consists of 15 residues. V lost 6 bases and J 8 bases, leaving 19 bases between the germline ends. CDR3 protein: CASRNQKGYNEKLFF. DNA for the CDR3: TGTGCCAGCAGGAATCAAAAAGGGTACAACGAAAAACTGTTTTTT.